The 22 T cell receptor beta chains below were found in one sample sequenced in a study of T cells in Graves' hyperthyroidism and ophthalmopathy. Amplification of TCR beta CDR3 regions was performed using RNA transcripts as template. The HTBI primer set served for first-round RT-PCR of the TCR CDR3. TCRdb reanalysed the multiplex PCR reads using MiXCR and keeps one entry per CDR3 protein. The sample has a few hundred thousand distinct CDR3 sequences; approximately 25% are singletons. Sequences were obtained from blood. These receptors all come from a man in his fifties with Graves' hyperthyroidism.

This chain joins TRBV10-3 and TRBJ2-5; 9 nucleotides line up with TRBD2. This CDR3 comprises 17 residues. Germline V lookup: CDR1 ENHRY, CDR2 SYGVKD. V was pared by 2 bases and J by 3 bases, with 10 bases of the junction left unmatched. DNA of the CDR3: TGTGCCATCAGTGAGGGTAGCGGGAGCCCCGCCGAAGAGACCCAGTACTTC. This codes for CAISEGSGSPAEETQYF.

Ten or more counts support this clonotype. The rearrangement joins TRBV29-1 to TRBJ1-1; 8 bases agree with TRBD1. V lost 7 bases, J lost 8 bases, and 12 bases stayed unmatched. This CDR3 is 13 amino acids long. The germline gives CDR1 SQVTM, CDR2 ANQGSEA. CDR3 sequence (DNA): TGCAGCGGGACCGGGACAGGCTTTACCGAAGCTTTCTTT. It translates to CSGTGTGFTEAFF.

The chain recombines TRBV2 with TRBJ2-7; weak D call: TRBD2 (6 bases). The CDR3 runs to 13 residues. Trimming took 4 bases from V and 6 from J, leaving 13 bases between them. Germline CDR1 SNHLY, CDR2 FYNNEI. This CDR3 is CASSGTLGGEQYF. DNA for the CDR3: TGTGCCAGCAGTGGGACCCTGGGGGGCGAGCAGTACTTC.

This clonotype was seen a few times. The chain employs TRBV12-3 or TRBV12-4 and TRBJ2-5, with 8 bases matching TRBD1. The CDR3 has 15 amino acids. V shed 1 base and J 5 bases; nucleotides not matched to a gene: 6. The CDR3 region is CASSLGRGPRETQYF. CDR3 nucleotide sequence: TGTGCCAGCAGTTTAGGCAGGGGGCCTCGGGAGACCCAGTACTTC.

The rearrangement links TRBV12-3 or TRBV12-4 to TRBJ2-3; 13 bases align to TRBD2. V trimming: 5 bases; J trimming: 3 bases; junction bases outside the gene matches: 2. The CDR3 totals 15 residues. CDR3 nucleotides: TGTGCCAGCAGTGTGGGACTAGCGGGAACAGATACGCAGTATTTT. The encoded protein is CASSVGLAGTDTQYF.

V and J are TRBV12-3 or TRBV12-4 and TRBJ1-4; TRBD1 might be the D (5 bases). Trimming cost V 4 bases and J 7 bases, with 16 bases left between them. This CDR3 is built from 15 residues. The CDR3 sequence is CASSSVGGRSEKLFF. The CDR3 DNA reads TGTGCCAGCAGTTCCGTGGGGGGGAGGAGTGAAAAACTGTTTTTT.

The rearrangement links TRBV3-1 to TRBJ2-2; 12 bases agree with TRBD2. Germline trimming cut 0 bases from V and 6 bases from J; bases unmatched to any gene: 8. Looked up from germline, CDR1 is LGHDT and CDR2 is YNNKEL (reference sequence). The CDR3 totals 18 residues. The CDR3 is CASSQDTRLAGVPGELFF. The CDR3 DNA is TGTGCCAGCAGCCAAGACACCAGACTAGCGGGAGTTCCCGGGGAGCTGTTTTTT.

The sample holds many counts of this clonotype. The chain combines TRBV7-2 with TRBJ2-1; 8 nucleotides match TRBD2. The length of the CDR3 is 16 residues. Unmatched junction bases numbered 12, after V lost 4 bases and J lost 7 bases. Per the germline V gene, CDR1 is SGHTA and CDR2 is FQGNSA. The CDR3 protein is CASSYGTSKGGNEQFF. CDR3 DNA sequence: TGTGCCAGCAGCTACGGGACTAGTAAAGGGGGAAATGAGCAGTTCTTC.

The chain combines TRBV6-1 with TRBJ1-1; D perhaps matches TRBD1 (5 bases). The ends were cut back, 8 bases at V and 11 bases at J, with 18 bases in the middle. CDR1 is MNHNS and CDR2 is SASEGT in the germline V gene. This CDR3 has 12 residues. The CDR3 nucleotides read TGTGCCAGCGGGGCGAGAAATTTGGGTGCTTTCTTT. This translates into CASGARNLGAFF.

The gene calls are TRBV7-9 and TRBJ2-3; D not resolved. The CDR3 is 14 residues long. The ends were cut back, 5 bases at V and 1 base at J, with 10 bases in the middle. CDR1 is SEHNR, CDR2 FQNEAQ, per germline (reference sequence). The CDR3, as DNA: TGTGCCAGCAGCCCCCCGGTGGGCACAGATACGCAGTATTTT. As protein: CASSPPVGTDTQYF.

CDR3 DNA: TGTGCCAGCAGCTTAGCGCTTGGGACTACAGATACGCAGTATTTT. As protein: CASSLALGTTDTQYF. This chain joins TRBV7-9 and TRBJ2-3; the D gene is possibly TRBD2 (6 bases). V lost 0 bases and J lost 3, with 10 bases in between. CDR3 length equals 15 residues. Germline loops: CDR1 SEHNR, CDR2 FQNEAQ (reference sequence).

This rearrangement joins TRBV5-6 to TRBJ2-7; no firm D call. Germline CDR1 reads SGHDT; CDR2 reads YYEEEE. The CDR3 has 15 amino acids. The V and J ends lost 2 bases and 0 bases respectively, with 12 bases between them. The CDR3: CASSFGRSSSYEQYF. CDR3 nucleotides: TGTGCCAGCAGCTTTGGCCGGTCAAGCTCCTACGAGCAGTACTTC. Complete variable domain (other parts from reference TRBV5-6 and TRBJ2-7): DAGVTQSPTHLIKTRGQQVTLRCSPKSGHDTVSWYQQALGQGPQFIFQYYEEEERQRGNFPDRFSGHQFPNYSSELNVNALLLGDSALYLCASSFGRSSSYEQYFGPGTRLTVT.

The chain joins TRBV12-5 to TRBJ2-7; 10 bases line up with TRBD1. The CDR3 extends over 15 amino acids. Germline V CDR1 and CDR2: LGHNT, FRNRAP. V shed 4 bases, J shed 5 bases, and the junction held 8 bases outside the gene matches. The CDR3: CASGSWDRGINEQYF. CDR3 sequence (DNA): TGTGCTAGTGGTTCCTGGGACAGGGGCATCAACGAGCAGTACTTC.

The V and J genes are TRBV19 and TRBJ1-4; weak D call: TRBD1 (6 bases). The CDR3 extends over 15 amino acids. Germline V gene data show CDR1 as LNHDA and CDR2 as SQIVND (reference sequence). The V end was cut by 3 bases, the J end by 6 bases, with 14 bases between. The chain's CDR3 is CASSISPGADEKLFF. CDR3 nucleotides: TGTGCCAGTAGTATCTCTCCGGGGGCCGATGAAAAACTGTTTTTT. The variable domain in full, with the rest retrieved from reference TRBV19 and TRBJ1-4, is DGGITQSPKYLFRKEGQNVTLSCEQNLNHDAMYWYRQDPGQGLRLIYYSQIVNDFQKGDIAEGYSVSREKKESFPLTVTSAQKNPTAFYLCASSISPGADEKLFFGSGTQLSVL.

The chain uses TRBV3-1 and TRBJ2-7; 8 bases line up with TRBD1. The V and J ends lost 0 bases and 3 bases, in that order; junction bases with no gene match: 10. The length of the CDR3 is 17 residues. CDR1 is LGHDT and CDR2 is YNNKEL in the germline V gene (reference sequence). CDR3 nucleotides: TGTGCCAGCAGCCAAGATCTTCCGGGACAGGATCGCTACGAGCAGTACTTC. Translating gives CASSQDLPGQDRYEQYF.

This clonotype was seen only once. CDR3 bases: TGCAGTGCTAGAGATGGCGGACAGGGAGTAAGGATCTATGGCTACACCTTC. Translation: CSARDGGQGVRIYGYTF. This rearrangement joins TRBV20-1 to TRBJ1-2; 8 nucleotides match TRBD1. V shed 0 bases and J 4 bases; nucleotides not matched to a gene: 13. The germline CDR1 and CDR2 sequences are DFQATT and SNEGSKA (reference sequence). The CDR3 sequence is 17 residues long.

This clonotype was found many times. The rearrangement uses TRBV12-3 or TRBV12-4 and TRBJ2-3; 7 bases line up with TRBD1. Germline trimming cut 0 bases from V and 4 bases from J; bases unmatched to any gene: 7. The CDR3 runs to 16 residues. The CDR3 region has the DNA TGTGCCAGCAGTTTAGCACCCGACAGGGAAGCAGATACGCAGTATTTT. Its translation: CASSLAPDREADTQYF.

This clonotype has only a few counts. This sequence joins TRBV20-1 and TRBJ2-5; D gene unclear. The CDR3 has 13 amino acids. The ends were cut back, 1 base at V and 4 bases at J, with 10 bases in the middle. The germline CDR1 and CDR2 sequences are DFQATT and SNEGSKA (reference sequence). DNA for the CDR3: TGCAGTGCTAGAGTTGAACGGACAGAGACCCAGTACTTC. This sequence encodes CSARVERTETQYF.

The J gene is TRBJ1-5, the V gene TRBV2; D is ambiguous. The CDR3 runs to 14 residues. Trimming shortened V by 7 bases and J by 2 bases, and 12 bases separated the two germline ends. From germline, CDR1 is SNHLY and CDR2 FYNNEI. Written as DNA, the CDR3 is TGTGCCAGCATGGCAGGACTCCGCAATCAGCCCCAGCATTTT. Amino acid sequence: CASMAGLRNQPQHF.

This chain links TRBV29-1 with TRBJ2-7, with 7 bases identical to TRBD1. J was trimmed by 2 bases and V by 5 bases; bases with no gene match: 6. The CDR3 consists of 13 residues. Germline CDR1 reads SQVTM; CDR2 reads ANQGSEA. The CDR3 nucleotides are TGCAGCGTTTTTACAGGGGCACCCTACGAGCAGTACTTC. Its translation is CSVFTGAPYEQYF.

This clonotype was observed at least ten times. The chain uses TRBV11-2 and TRBJ1-1, with D hard to call. The V and J ends lost 0 bases and 2 bases respectively, with 10 bases between them. The germline gives CDR1 SGHAT, CDR2 FQNNGV. This CDR3 is built from 15 residues. The CDR3, as DNA: TGTGCCAGCAGCTTAGAAGCACGGCTCAACACTGAAGCTTTCTTT. It specifies CASSLEARLNTEAFF.

The rearrangement links TRBV10-2 to TRBJ2-5; D perhaps matches TRBD1 (6 bases). CDR1 is WSHSY, CDR2 SAAADI, per germline. The CDR3 has 13 amino acids. V was shortened by 6 bases and J by 5 bases, with 13 bases between the two germline ends. The CDR3: CASRGGPGETQYF. CDR3 in DNA: TGCGCCAGCAGAGGGGGTCCGGGGGAGACCCAGTACTTC.